The T cell receptor beta chain described here comes from a study of cytomegalovirus exposure and HLA in healthy donors. Some clones are missing from TCRdb's copy, which holds only in-frame ones; the method was immunoSEQ multiplex PCR. The data hold over 250,000 clones, with 65% to 90% observed a single time. The germline CDR1 and CDR2 sequences are MNHEY and SMNVEV (reference sequence). V gave up 7 bases and J gave up 2 bases, with 17 bases separating them. This CDR3 has 16 amino acids. This chain joins TRBV27 and TRBJ2-2; possibly TRBD2 for D (5 bases). This TCR came from a woman between 18 and 29 years old in good health and CMV-seronegative. The sample comprised PBMCs. The CDR3 spells CASTKLGVPNTGELFF. In nucleotides, the CDR3 is TGTGCCAGCACAAAATTGGGAGTTCCAAACACCGGGGAGCTGTTTTTT.